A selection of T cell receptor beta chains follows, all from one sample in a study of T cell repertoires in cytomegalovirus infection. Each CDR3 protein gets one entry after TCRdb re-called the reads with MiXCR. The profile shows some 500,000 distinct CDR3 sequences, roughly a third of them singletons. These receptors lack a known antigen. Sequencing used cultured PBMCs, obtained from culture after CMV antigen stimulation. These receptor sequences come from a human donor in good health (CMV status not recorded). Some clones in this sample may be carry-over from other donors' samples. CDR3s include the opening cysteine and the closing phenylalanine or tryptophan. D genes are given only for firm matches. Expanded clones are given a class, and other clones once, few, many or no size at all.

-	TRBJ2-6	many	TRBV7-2	TGTGCCAGCAGCATGGAGTCTACCGTCTCTGGGGCCAACGTCCTGACTTTC	CASSMESTVSGANVLTF
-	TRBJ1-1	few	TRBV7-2	TGTGCCAGCAGCCCTAGACAGGACATGAACACTGAAGCTTTCTTT	CASSPRQDMNTEAFF
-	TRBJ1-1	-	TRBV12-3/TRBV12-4	TGTGCCAGCAGTTTAGGGGCCGGACAATATGAAGCTTTCTTT	CASSLGAGQYEAFF
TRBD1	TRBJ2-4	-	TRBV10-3	TGTGCCATCAGCAAAACAGGGGGCGACATTCAGTACTTC	CAISKTGGDIQYF
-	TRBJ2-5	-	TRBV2	TGTGCCAGCAGTGATCTAGGGCTTCTGGAGACCCAGTACTTC	CASSDLGLLETQYF
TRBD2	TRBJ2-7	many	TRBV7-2	TGTGCCAGTACAGTAGGGACTAGCGGGAGAGGCGGGGACGAGCAGTACTTC	CASTVGTSGRGGDEQYF
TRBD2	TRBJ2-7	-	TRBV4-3	TGCGCCAGCAGCCAAGAGACTAGCGGGAGAAGCTACGAGCAGTACTTC	CASSQETSGRSYEQYF
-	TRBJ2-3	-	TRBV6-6	TGTGCCAGCGGGCTGACGGGGGCCAGCACAGATACGCAGTATTTT	CASGLTGASTDTQYF
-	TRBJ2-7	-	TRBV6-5	TGTGCCAGCAGTTCCCGGGACATCGCCTACGAGCAGTACTTC	CASSSRDIAYEQYF
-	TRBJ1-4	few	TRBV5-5	TGTGCCAGCAGCTTGATATCTTGGCAGAGGGGAGAAAAACTGTTTTTT	CASSLISWQRGEKLFF
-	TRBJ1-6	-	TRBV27	TGTGCCAGCAGTTCCCCCCCGGGACCTCCGGATTCACCCCTCCACTTT	CASSSPPGPPDSPLHF
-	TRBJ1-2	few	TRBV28	TGTGCCAGCAGTCCGGCGGCGGAGAACTATGGCTACACCTTC	CASSPAAENYGYTF
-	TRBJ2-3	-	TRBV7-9	TGTGCCAGCAGCTTAGTCCAAGTGGGGGATACGCAGTATTTT	CASSLVQVGDTQYF
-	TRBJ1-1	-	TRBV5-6	TGTGCCAGCAGTACAACACTGCTGAACACTGAAGCTTTCTTT	CASSTTLLNTEAFF
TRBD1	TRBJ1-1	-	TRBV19	TGTGCCACCGTCGTCAGGGGGCATGGTGAAGCTTTCTTT	CATVVRGHGEAFF
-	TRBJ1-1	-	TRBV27	TGTGCCAGCAGTTTTATCCCAGTCAACCCTGCCCTGAACACTGAAGCTTTCTTT	CASSFIPVNPALNTEAFF
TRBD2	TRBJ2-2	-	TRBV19	TGTGCCAGTAGTGGGCGGACTAGCGGGAGGGAGAACACCGGGGAGCTGTTTTTT	CASSGRTSGRENTGELFF
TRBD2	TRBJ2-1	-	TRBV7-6	TGTGCCAGCAGCATGGGGGGGGGATACAATGAGCAGTTCTTC	CASSMGGGYNEQFF
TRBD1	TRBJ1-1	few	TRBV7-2	TGTGCCAGCAGCTCCGAAACCCGACAGGGGAACACTGAAGCTTTCTTT	CASSSETRQGNTEAFF
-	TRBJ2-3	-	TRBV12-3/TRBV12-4	TGTGCCAGCAGCCGATCAATCACGTCGCGGGCAGATACGCAGTATTTT	CASSRSITSRADTQYF
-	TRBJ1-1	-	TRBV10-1	TGCGCCAGCAGTGATGGAAGATACACTGAAGCTTTCTTT	CASSDGRYTEAFF
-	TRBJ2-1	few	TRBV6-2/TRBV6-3	TGTGCCAGCAGTTACTCTCTTAGGGGGGCCTTCTCCTACAATGAGCAGTTCTTC	CASSYSLRGAFSYNEQFF
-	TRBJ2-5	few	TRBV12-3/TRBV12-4	TGTGCCAGCAGTCCCTGGAGGGCAGGGGAGACCCAGTACTTC	CASSPWRAGETQYF
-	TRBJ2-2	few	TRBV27	TGTGCCAGCAGTTTATTAACCGGGGAGCTGTTTTTT	CASSLLTGELFF
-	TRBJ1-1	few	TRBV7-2	TGTGCCAGCAGCCCGATCGGAGGGGCCACTGAAGCTTTCTTT	CASSPIGGATEAFF
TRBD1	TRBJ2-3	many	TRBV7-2	TGTGCCAGCAGCTCGGGACAGGGGGCGTGGGCAGATACGCAGTATTTT	CASSSGQGAWADTQYF
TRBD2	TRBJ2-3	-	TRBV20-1	TGCAGTGCTCAAACTAGCGCGTCGCGGGATACGCAGTATTTT	CSAQTSASRDTQYF
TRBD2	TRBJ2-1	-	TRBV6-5	TGTGCCAGCAGTTACCTCCTTGCGGGACTAGCGGGAGGCGGTTCAGGCAATGAGCAGTTCTTC	CASSYLLAGLAGGGSGNEQFF
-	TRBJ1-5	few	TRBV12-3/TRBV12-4	TGTGCCAGCACCCAATTCAGGGGCCCGGGGCCCCAGCATTTT	CASTQFRGPGPQHF
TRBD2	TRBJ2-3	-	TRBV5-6	TGTGCCAGCAGCAGTCCGGGGAATAGCGGGAGCGTTACAGATACGCAGTATTTT	CASSSPGNSGSVTDTQYF
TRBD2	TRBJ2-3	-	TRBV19	TGTGCCAGTAGTATATCCGCCGGGACTAGCGGGAGAACGGGCCGAGATACGCAGTATTTT	CASSISAGTSGRTGRDTQYF